This section outlines one TCR beta chain sequence together with its context. Its antigen is unidentified. The data were produced by immunoSEQ multiplex PCR, yet TCRdb's version contains in-frame clones alone and is incomplete. The table has roughly 2.2 million clones, about 90% seen once. Germline CDR1 and CDR2: SGHRS and YFSETQ. The CDR3 is made up of 15 amino acids. The V segment lost 4 bases and the J segment 2 bases; nucleotides outside the gene matches: 8. The data were taken from a study of shared clonotypes between healthy human individuals. Study-wide findings and caveats: A generally larger estimated richness was seen in naive subsets than in memory subsets.

Partitioning of CD4+ cells yielded a CD45RA+ naive subset and a CD45RA-negative memory subset. Material: naive CD4+ T cells from PBMCs. Subset denoted: CD45RA+ positively selected. The rearrangement joins TRBV5-1 to TRBJ1-1, with 7 nucleotides matching TRBD1. The receptor comes from a man aged 18 to 29 in good health. Some clones in this sample may be carry-over from other donors' samples. This CDR3 reads CASSPQGTANTEAFF. The DNA of the CDR3 is TGCGCCAGCAGCCCACAGGGGACAGCCAACACTGAAGCTTTCTTT.